These 26 T cell receptor beta chains were sequenced from one sample in a study of T cell repertoires and leukemia-associated antigens (dated by TCRdb to between 2017 and 2020). No antigen is known for these receptors. Library construction relied on 5' RACE. Sequenced using an Illumina MiSeq. The public reads were reanalyzed by TCRdb: fastp trimming at Q25, MiXCR alignment, in-frame beta chains only. One record per CDR3 amino acid sequence lists the most common genes and DNA. This sample comprises 11,000 to 15,000 distinct CDR3 sequences, 39% of them detected only once. Approximately 9.2% of the sample is taken by the ten largest. Sequencing used CD3+ T cells sorted from blood and cultured. The receptors stem from a female donor in good health.

This clonotype rates as medium-sized. J is TRBJ2-5 and V is TRBV24-1; D not resolved. The CDR3 length is 13 residues. Trimming left V 0 bases short and J 0 bases short, with 1 base between. Germline CDR1 is KGHDR and CDR2 is SFDVKD. Here the CDR3 DNA reads TGTGCCACCAGTGATTTGAACCAAGAGACCCAGTACTTC. Amino acids: CATSDLNQETQYF.

By sample share, this clonotype is medium-sized. V and J are TRBV5-1 and TRBJ2-1; 10 positions agree with TRBD2. Germline V gene sequence: CDR1 SGHRS, CDR2 YFSETQ. The CDR3 totals 16 residues. Unmatched junction bases numbered 8, after V lost 0 bases and J lost 8 bases. CDR3 sequence (DNA): TGCGCCAGCAGCTTGGTTCTAGCGGGAGTAGCCGATGAGCAGTTCTTC. It is translated as CASSLVLAGVADEQFF.

Comments on this clonotype: The junction does not match germline at one end; this may be a read error. This chain joins TRBV7-9 and TRBJ1-6, with D uncertain. In germline, CDR1 is SEHNR, CDR2 FQNEAQ (reference sequence). CDR3 length: 14 amino acids. The DNA of the CDR3 is TGTGCCGGCAGCTTACAAGGGAGTAATTCAACCCTCCACTTT. Translated: CAGSLQGSNSTLHF. Filled out from reference TRBV7-9 and TRBJ1-6, the complete variable domain reads DTGVSQNPRHKITKRGQNVTFRCDPISEHNRLYWYRQTLGQGPEFLTYFQNEAQLEKSRLLSDRFSAERPKGSFSTLEIQRTEQGDSAMYLCAGSLQGSNSTLHFGNGTRLTVT.

In its sample, this clonotype was seen many times. The V and J genes are TRBV12-3 or TRBV12-4 and TRBJ2-3, with 11 nucleotides matching TRBD2. Trimming at V came to 1 base and at J to 4 bases, leaving 4 bases not matched to a gene. This CDR3 comprises 16 residues. CDR3 in amino acids: CASSLGSGRASDTQYF. The CDR3 DNA is TGTGCCAGCAGTTTAGGTAGCGGGAGGGCCTCAGATACGCAGTATTTT.

Worth noting for this clonotype: Compared with germline, one end of the junction differs, possibly owing to a read error. The chain links TRBV7-9 to TRBJ2-1; unclear D gene. The germline CDR1 and CDR2 sequences are SEHNR and FQNEAQ (reference sequence). The CDR3 is 12 amino acids. In DNA form, the CDR3 reads TGTGCCAGCAACTTAGTTTGCAATGAGCAGTTCTTC. Translated, it gives CASNLVCNEQFF.

The V call is TRBV4-3, the J call TRBJ2-3, with D maybe TRBD1 (5 bases). Trimming pared 3 bases from V and 8 bases from J, leaving 21 bases between. The CDR3 runs to 16 residues. The germline V gene has CDR1 LGHNA and CDR2 YSLEER. The CDR3 DNA follows: TGCGCCAGCAGCCATGACTCCAGGGATCGGGTCGGTACGCAGTATTTT. Its translation is CASSHDSRDRVGTQYF.

The CDR3 coding sequence is TGTACCCGCAGTGGAGCGCTTTGGCTAGCGGAGAGGGGGTACGAGCAGTACTTC. It specifies CTRSGALWLAERGYEQYF. This sequence joins TRBV2 and TRBJ2-7; D might be TRBD2 (7 bases). The CDR3 spans 18 residues. Germline V gene data show CDR1 as SNHLY and CDR2 as FYNNEI.

This clonotype is medium-sized within its sample. The J gene is TRBJ2-7, the V gene TRBV5-5; 9 bases map to TRBD2. Germline V CDR1 and CDR2: SGHKS, YYEKEE (reference sequence). This CDR3 region has 16 residues. J lost 3 bases, V lost 0 bases, and 7 bases had no gene match. CDR3 sequence: CASSLVKTSGDYEQYF. The CDR3 coding sequence is TGTGCCAGCAGCTTGGTCAAGACTAGCGGAGACTACGAGCAGTACTTC.

Concerning this clonotype: A read error may account for a junction end that differs from germline. The chain combines TRBV29-1 with TRBJ1-1; D unresolved. From germline, CDR1 is SQVTM and CDR2 ANQGSEA. The CDR3 covers 12 residues. The CDR3 DNA follows: TGCAGCGCGTGGTCGAGGAACACTGAAGCTTTCTTC. It specifies CSAWSRNTEAFF.

This clonotype is medium-sized (0.01 to 0.1%) in the sample. The rearrangement uses TRBV5-1 and TRBJ2-5; weak D call: TRBD1 (5 bases). Per germline, CDR1 SGHRS and CDR2 YFSETQ. V lost 1 base to trimming and J lost 5 bases, with 12 bases between them. This CDR3 has 14 residues. CDR3 in amino acids: CASSLLTAFETQYF. The DNA for the CDR3 is TGCGCCAGCAGCTTGTTGACAGCCTTCGAGACCCAGTACTTC.

In this sample, this clonotype turned up once. The chain recombines TRBV20-1 with TRBJ2-7; 7 bases are a match to TRBD2. Germline V gene sequence: CDR1 DFQATT, CDR2 SNEGSKA (reference sequence). V gave up 3 bases and J gave up 5 bases; unmatched junction bases: 13. The CDR3 has 15 amino acids. CDR3 region: CSASGISGILNEQYF. The CDR3 DNA reads as TGCAGTGCTAGTGGGATCAGCGGGATTCTCAACGAGCAGTACTTC.

This clonotype was counted a few times. V gene TRBV5-1 combines with J gene TRBJ1-1; D unclear. The length of the CDR3 is 14 residues. The germline V gene has CDR1 SGHRS and CDR2 YFSETQ. Trimming stripped 4 bases from V and 8 bases from J, with 18 bases between. The CDR3 region has the DNA TGCGCCAGCAGCACCTCTTCGACACCCGCGGAAGCTTTCTTT. This encodes CASSTSSTPAEAFF.

Concerning this clonotype: The junction does not match germline at one end; this may be a read error. The chain has TRBV20-1 and TRBJ2-4, with D maybe TRBD2 (6 bases). Per germline, CDR1 DFQATT and CDR2 SNEGSKA (reference sequence). The CDR3 is made up of 14 amino acids. CDR3 loop: CSTRGGTQENIQCF. The CDR3 DNA reads as TGCAGTACTAGAGGCGGGACGCAAGAAAACATTCAGTGCTTC.

In its sample, this clonotype was seen many times. The V call is TRBV2, the J call TRBJ2-5; tentative D call: TRBD1 (5 bases). Deletions cut 9 bases from V and 0 bases from J, with 8 bases between. The CDR3 length is 12 residues. Per the germline V gene, CDR1 is SNHLY and CDR2 is FYNNEI. The CDR3 reads CASSDNQETQYF. In DNA form, the CDR3 reads TGTGCCAGTTCGGACAACCAAGAGACCCAGTACTTC.

By its share, this clonotype is medium-sized. The gene calls are TRBV6-2 or TRBV6-3 and TRBJ2-2; D uncertain. The germline gives CDR1 MNHEY, CDR2 SVGEGT. V gave up 6 bases and J gave up 3 bases, with 11 bases separating them. There are 14 residues in the CDR3. The CDR3 is CASRSSADTGELFF. CDR3 nucleotides: TGTGCCAGCAGGTCCTCGGCCGACACCGGGGAGCTGTTTTTT.

This clonotype is medium-sized in the sample. The chain is built from TRBV6-1 and TRBJ2-7, with 8 bases aligning to TRBD1. The V gene end was trimmed by 3 bases and the J gene end by 0 bases; junction bases not matched to a gene: 4. Germline values: CDR1 MNHNS, CDR2 SASEGT. The length of the CDR3 is 15 residues. CDR3 coding DNA: TGTGCCAGCAGTGACGTTCAGGGGGCCTCCTACGAGCAGTACTTC. Translated: CASSDVQGASYEQYF.

This clonotype was counted only a few times. The chain is built from TRBV6-6 and TRBJ2-3, with 8 bases lining up with TRBD2. The CDR3 totals 17 residues. V shed 6 bases, J shed 0 bases, and the junction held 11 bases outside the gene matches. Germline values: CDR1 MNHNY, CDR2 SVGAGI (reference sequence). CDR3 sequence (DNA): TGTGCCAGCAGCCCTCCTGGAGAGCGGGGGAGCACAGATACGCAGTATTTT. As protein: CASSPPGERGSTDTQYF.

This rearrangement joins TRBV4-3 to TRBJ1-5; D remains unclear. CDR1 and CDR2 from the germline V gene are LGHNA and YSLEER. This CDR3 contains 15 residues. Trimming took 0 bases from V and 1 from J, leaving 7 bases between them. Here the CDR3 reads CASSQEYRSNQPQHF. CDR3 sequence (DNA): TGCGCCAGCAGCCAAGAGTATAGGAGCAATCAGCCCCAGCATTTT.

This sequence joins TRBV4-1 and TRBJ1-2, with 9 bases aligning to TRBD1. There are 15 residues in the CDR3. V was clipped by 5 bases and J by 4 bases; unmatched bases: 8. Germline CDR1 reads MGHRA; CDR2 reads YSYEKL. The CDR3 is CASSTRTGGVYGYTF. CDR3 DNA sequence: TGCGCCAGCAGCACCCGTACAGGGGGCGTCTATGGCTACACCTTC.

This clonotype is medium-sized. The J gene is TRBJ2-6, the V gene TRBV15; D gene ambiguous. CDR3 size: 16 residues. The V gene's germline CDR1 is LNHNV and CDR2 YYDKDF (reference sequence). V was cut by 3 bases and J by 0 bases, with 9 bases left in between. The CDR3 loop reads CATSSPPRSGANVLTF. As DNA, the CDR3 is TGTGCCACCAGCAGTCCTCCGCGCTCTGGGGCCAACGTCCTGACTTTC.

About this clonotype: A much larger clonotype is one base distant, so this may be a read error. This chain connects TRBV19 to TRBJ1-1; the D gene is possibly TRBD1 (5 bases). CDR1 and CDR2 (germline): LNHDA, SQIVND (reference sequence). The CDR3 is 14 amino acids. In DNA form, the CDR3 reads TGTGCCAGTAGTATAGTTGCAGGGAACACTGGAGCTTTCTTT. It yields the protein CASSIVAGNTGAFF.

Comments on this clonotype: A much more abundant neighbour one base away suggests this may be a read error. This rearrangement joins TRBV7-3 to TRBJ2-3; a weak D match, TRBD2 (5 bases). Germline V gene sequence: CDR1 SGHTA, CDR2 FQGTGA. The CDR3 loop spans 17 amino acids. The CDR3 nucleotides are TGTGCCGGCAGCTTAACGTTTGCGGGCACAAGCACAGATACGCAGTATTTT. Translation: CAGSLTFAGTSTDTQYF.

A word on this clonotype: The junction does not match germline at one end; this may be a read error. The chain combines TRBV7-7 with TRBJ2-1; 9 nucleotides align to TRBD2. CDR1 is SSHAT and CDR2 is FNYEAQ in the germline V gene (reference sequence). The CDR3 is 15 residues long. This CDR3 is CASSLPSGTYNEQFF. CDR3 DNA sequence: TGTGCTAGCAGCTTGCCTAGCGGGACCTACAATGAGCAGTTCTTC.

This clonotype is deemed medium-sized. V usage is TRBV20-1 and J usage is TRBJ2-3, with D possibly TRBD1 on 5 matching bases. The CDR3 is made up of 14 amino acids. Germline CDR1 is DFQATT and CDR2 is SNEGSKA (reference sequence). The V end was cut by 6 bases, the J end by 4 bases, with 17 bases between. The CDR3 here is CSARTWTLADTQYF. CDR3 nucleotide sequence: TGCAGTGCCAGAACTTGGACACTGGCAGATACGCAGTATTTT.

The table lists this clonotype with many counts. This chain uses TRBV5-5 with TRBJ2-1, with D unclear. Germline CDR1 reads SGHKS; CDR2 reads YYEKEE (reference sequence). This CDR3 region has 16 residues. V was pared by 0 bases and J by 3 bases, with 13 bases between. The chain's CDR3 is CASSLASSCVYNEQFF. In nucleotides, the CDR3 is TGTGCCAGCAGCTTGGCCTCGTCATGTGTCTACAATGAGCAGTTCTTC.

This clonotype has more than one count but fewer than ten. This chain joins TRBV12-3 or TRBV12-4 and TRBJ2-1, with TRBD1 matching over 11 bases. This CDR3 region has 16 residues. V lost 1 base, J lost 6 bases, and 5 bases stayed unmatched. CDR3 loop: CASSLVRDRGFNEQFF. The CDR3 region has the DNA TGTGCCAGCAGTTTAGTACGGGACAGGGGGTTCAATGAGCAGTTCTTC.